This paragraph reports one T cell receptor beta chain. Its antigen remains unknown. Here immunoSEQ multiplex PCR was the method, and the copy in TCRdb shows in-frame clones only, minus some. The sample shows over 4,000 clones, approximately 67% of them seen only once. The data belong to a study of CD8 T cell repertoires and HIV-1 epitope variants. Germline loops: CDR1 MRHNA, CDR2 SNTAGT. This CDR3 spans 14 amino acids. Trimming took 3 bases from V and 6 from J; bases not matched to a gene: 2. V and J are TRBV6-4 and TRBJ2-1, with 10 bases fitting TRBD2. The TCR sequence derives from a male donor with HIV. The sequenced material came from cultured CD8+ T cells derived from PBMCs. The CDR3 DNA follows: TGTGCCAGCAGTGAAGCGGGGGGGCCCAATGAGCAGTTCTTC. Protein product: CASSEAGGPNEQFF.